This T cell receptor beta chain came from a study of shared clonotypes between healthy human individuals. At the deep level, the assay was run. As processed by the authors: Junction-only sequences produced by ImmunoSEQ had no quality scores, so filtering differed. Sequencing was performed with immunoSEQ multiplex PCR; in TCRdb, only in-frame clones are kept and a portion is missing. That table gives V, J and clone size, and the DNA gave D and trimming. Of about 450,000 clones listed, 70% to 85% are singletons. Overall study findings and caveats: Blood alone was sampled, and tissue repertoires likely differ.

Unsorted samples used about 90 million PBMCs for genomic DNA. In regard to this clone: Its antigen remains unidentified. Other DNA sequences in the sample encode the same CDR3.

CDR1 is ENHRY and CDR2 is SYGVKD in the germline V gene. The CDR3 loop spans 13 amino acids. Deletions cut 3 bases from V and 4 bases from J, with 7 bases between. The specimen sequenced was PBMCs. This chain links TRBV10-3 with TRBJ1-5; maybe TRBD1 (6 bases). The sequence was collected from a woman aged 35 to 49 in good health. Some clones in this sample may be carry-over from other donors' samples. The CDR3 protein is CAISDDRNQPQHF. CDR3 nucleotides: TGTGCCATCAGTGATGACAGGAATCAGCCCCAGCATTTT.